The rows below give T cell receptor beta chains drawn from one sample of a study of T cell responses to AZD1222 COVID-19 vaccine. Assay used: immunoSEQ multiplex PCR; TCRdb lists only in-frame clones, some missing. In the table there are around 120,000 clones, just under 95% of which are singletons. The source was peripheral blood, collected 28 days after the second AZD1222 dose. Receptors originate from an adult who received the AZD1222 COVID-19 vaccine. The CDR3 runs from the conserved cysteine through the conserved F or W. Fields, in order: J gene, V gene, clone size, D gene, CDR3 DNA, CDR3 protein. D genes are given only for firm matches. Clone size is not always given. Where it is, it says once, few, many or a class for expanded clones.

J gene: TRBJ2-3
V gene: TRBV10-3
clone size: .
D gene: .
CDR3 DNA: TGTGCCATCAGTCCTCTGGGACCTGGAACAGATACGCAGTATTTT
CDR3 protein: CAISPLGPGTDTQYF

J gene: TRBJ1-5
V gene: TRBV7-2
clone size: once
D gene: .
CDR3 DNA: TGTGCCAGCAGCTTAGTGCCGGGTGCGCAGCCCCAGCATTTT
CDR3 protein: CASSLVPGAQPQHF

J gene: TRBJ2-3
V gene: TRBV7-9
clone size: once
D gene: .
CDR3 DNA: TGTGCCAGCAGCCTTCGGACAGGGAGGGGGACAGATACGCAGTATTTT
CDR3 protein: CASSLRTGRGTDTQYF

J gene: TRBJ1-5
V gene: TRBV18
clone size: few
D gene: .
CDR3 DNA: TGTGCCAGCTCACCACCGGAAGGGGAGCCGGGCAATCAGCCCCAGCATTTT
CDR3 protein: CASSPPEGEPGNQPQHF

J gene: TRBJ1-5
V gene: TRBV6-2/TRBV6-3
clone size: .
D gene: .
CDR3 DNA: TGTGCCAGCAGTTACCAGGGACTCCTGATGGGTCAGCCCCAGCATTTT
CDR3 protein: CASSYQGLLMGQPQHF

J gene: TRBJ2-1
V gene: TRBV5-1
clone size: .
D gene: .
CDR3 DNA: TGCGCCAGCAGCTTGATCACAGGAGCCTACAATGAGCAGTTCTTC
CDR3 protein: CASSLITGAYNEQFF

J gene: TRBJ1-5
V gene: TRBV5-1
clone size: .
D gene: TRBD1
CDR3 DNA: TGCGCCAGCAGCTTGGAAGGGGGCAGGCAGCCCCAGCATTTT
CDR3 protein: CASSLEGGRQPQHF

J gene: TRBJ1-2
V gene: TRBV29-1
clone size: .
D gene: .
CDR3 DNA: TGCAGCGTTGAAGGCAGGGCAGGTTACACCTTC
CDR3 protein: CSVEGRAGYTF

J gene: TRBJ1-1
V gene: TRBV19
clone size: .
D gene: .
CDR3 DNA: TGTGCCAGTAGTATAGGCCCCTCCACTGAAGCTTTCTTT
CDR3 protein: CASSIGPSTEAFF

J gene: TRBJ1-5
V gene: TRBV4-2
clone size: .
D gene: TRBD1
CDR3 DNA: TGTGCCAGCAGCCAAGAAAGGGACAGAGCCCAGCATTTT
CDR3 protein: CASSQERDRAQHF

J gene: TRBJ1-6
V gene: TRBV7-2
clone size: .
D gene: .
CDR3 DNA: TGTGCCAGCAGCTTAGGGGCAGTCGGCTATAATTCACCCCTCCACTTT
CDR3 protein: CASSLGAVGYNSPLHF

J gene: TRBJ2-1
V gene: TRBV4-2
clone size: few
D gene: .
CDR3 DNA: TGTGCCAGCAGCCAACCCCCCGATGAGCAGTTCTTC
CDR3 protein: CASSQPPDEQFF

J gene: TRBJ1-5
V gene: TRBV19
clone size: .
D gene: .
CDR3 DNA: TGTGCCAGTAACTACGACAGTACAAATCAGCCCCAGCATTTT
CDR3 protein: CASNYDSTNQPQHF

J gene: TRBJ2-1
V gene: TRBV4-1
clone size: once
D gene: .
CDR3 DNA: TGCGCCAGCAGCCAAGGGGCGACGGACAATGAGCAGTTCTTC
CDR3 protein: CASSQGATDNEQFF

J gene: TRBJ1-1
V gene: TRBV16
clone size: .
D gene: .
CDR3 DNA: TGTGCCAGCAGCCAAAGGCCCCCGGATGTTGCTTTCTTT
CDR3 protein: CASSQRPPDVAFF

J gene: TRBJ1-1
V gene: TRBV9
clone size: .
D gene: TRBD1
CDR3 DNA: TGTGCCAGCAGCGAGGAGGGACAGGGCCCCACTGAAGCTTTCTTT
CDR3 protein: CASSEEGQGPTEAFF

J gene: TRBJ1-5
V gene: TRBV18
clone size: .
D gene: .
CDR3 DNA: TGTGCCAGCTCATTCGCAGGGGATGTGCAGCCCCAGCATTTT
CDR3 protein: CASSFAGDVQPQHF

J gene: TRBJ2-5
V gene: TRBV27
clone size: few
D gene: .
CDR3 DNA: TGTGCCAGCAGTTTCGAGACGGGCCAAGAGACCCAGTACTTC
CDR3 protein: CASSFETGQETQYF

J gene: TRBJ1-2
V gene: TRBV11-1
clone size: .
D gene: .
CDR3 DNA: TGTGCCAGCAGCCGAGGACAAAATGATAACTATGGCTACACCTTC
CDR3 protein: CASSRGQNDNYGYTF

J gene: TRBJ1-6
V gene: TRBV11-3
clone size: .
D gene: .
CDR3 DNA: TGTGCCAGCAGCAGGAAAGGCTATAATTCACCCCTCCACTTT
CDR3 protein: CASSRKGYNSPLHF

J gene: TRBJ2-1
V gene: TRBV18
clone size: few
D gene: .
CDR3 DNA: TGTGCCAGCTCACCGGGCAATGAGCAGTTCTTC
CDR3 protein: CASSPGNEQFF

J gene: TRBJ2-2
V gene: TRBV3-1/TRBV3-2
clone size: .
D gene: .
CDR3 DNA: TGTGCCAGCAGCCAAGAACTGGGCGGGGAGCTGTTTTTT
CDR3 protein: CASSQELGGELFF

J gene: TRBJ1-1
V gene: TRBV20-1
clone size: .
D gene: .
CDR3 DNA: TGCAGTGCTGGGGGGGATCTCAGAGCTTTCTTT
CDR3 protein: CSAGGDLRAFF

J gene: TRBJ1-5
V gene: TRBV5-1
clone size: .
D gene: .
CDR3 DNA: TGCGCCAGCAGCCGTACTGGGGGAGAGCCCCAGCATTTT
CDR3 protein: CASSRTGGEPQHF

J gene: TRBJ1-6
V gene: TRBV27
clone size: once
D gene: .
CDR3 DNA: TGTGCCAGCAGTTTAGGGGGGGACCGAGTGGCCTATAATTCACCCCTCCACTTT
CDR3 protein: CASSLGGDRVAYNSPLHF

J gene: TRBJ1-5
V gene: TRBV6-1
clone size: .
D gene: .
CDR3 DNA: TGTGCCAGCAGTGAAGTCACAGTCAATCAGCCCCAGCATTTT
CDR3 protein: CASSEVTVNQPQHF

J gene: TRBJ1-3
V gene: TRBV7-2
clone size: .
D gene: .
CDR3 DNA: TGTGCCAGCAGCTTAGAATCAACGCCCCGCTCTGGAAACACCATATATTTT
CDR3 protein: CASSLESTPRSGNTIYF

J gene: TRBJ1-1
V gene: TRBV7-2
clone size: .
D gene: .
CDR3 DNA: TGTGCCAGCAGCTTAATACAGGGGAACACTGAAGCTTTCTTT
CDR3 protein: CASSLIQGNTEAFF

J gene: TRBJ1-1
V gene: TRBV7-3
clone size: .
D gene: .
CDR3 DNA: TGTGCCAGCAGCACCTCGTCGGCACGGGACACTGAAGCTTTCTTT
CDR3 protein: CASSTSSARDTEAFF

J gene: TRBJ2-5
V gene: TRBV6-2/TRBV6-3
clone size: .
D gene: TRBD2
CDR3 DNA: TGTGCCAGCAGTAGCGGGGGGCGGTACCAAGAGACCCAGTACTTC
CDR3 protein: CASSSGGRYQETQYF

J gene: TRBJ2-7
V gene: TRBV9
clone size: .
D gene: .
CDR3 DNA: TGTGCCAGCAGCGTTGGCGGGCAACTCTACGAGCAGTACTTC
CDR3 protein: CASSVGGQLYEQYF

J gene: TRBJ2-3
V gene: TRBV23-1
clone size: .
D gene: TRBD2
CDR3 DNA: TGCGCCAGCAAACTGATCGGGGTAGCGGGAGGCTGGGACACAGATACGCAGTATTTT
CDR3 protein: CASKLIGVAGGWDTDTQYF

J gene: TRBJ2-7
V gene: TRBV5-1
clone size: .
D gene: .
CDR3 DNA: TGCGCCAGCAGCTTGGCAGGGCCTCAGGGCGAGCAGTACTTC
CDR3 protein: CASSLAGPQGEQYF

J gene: TRBJ2-7
V gene: TRBV11-2
clone size: .
D gene: .
CDR3 DNA: TGTGCCAGCAGCTTAGGTCGGGCAAAGACCTACGAGCAGTACTTC
CDR3 protein: CASSLGRAKTYEQYF

J gene: TRBJ2-2
V gene: TRBV6-6
clone size: once
D gene: .
CDR3 DNA: TGTGCCAGCAGTCGACCGTCATCAGCGAGGAACACCGGGGAGCTGTTTTTT
CDR3 protein: CASSRPSSARNTGELFF

J gene: TRBJ2-7
V gene: TRBV4-2
clone size: .
D gene: TRBD2
CDR3 DNA: TGTGCCAGCAGCCTTATGCCTAGCGGGGGAGCGGAAGAGCAGTACTTC
CDR3 protein: CASSLMPSGGAEEQYF

J gene: TRBJ2-5
V gene: TRBV29-1
clone size: .
D gene: .
CDR3 DNA: TGCAGCGTTACGAGGGGAAAAGAGACCCAGTACTTC
CDR3 protein: CSVTRGKETQYF

J gene: TRBJ2-1
V gene: TRBV9
clone size: .
D gene: .
CDR3 DNA: TGTGCCAGCAGCAGGGCAGGGAAGTTCTTC
CDR3 protein: CASSRAGKFF

J gene: TRBJ1-6
V gene: TRBV5-6
clone size: few
D gene: .
CDR3 DNA: TGTGCCAGCAGCTTGAGTCTAACCTCACCCCTCCACTTT
CDR3 protein: CASSLSLTSPLHF

J gene: TRBJ1-6
V gene: TRBV6-5
clone size: .
D gene: .
CDR3 DNA: TGTGCCAGCAGTTACGTCAGCCCGAATTCACCCCTCCACTTT
CDR3 protein: CASSYVSPNSPLHF

J gene: TRBJ2-5
V gene: TRBV21-1
clone size: .
D gene: .
CDR3 DNA: TGTGCCAGCAGCACCCGACTAGCGGGGCCCAGAGAGACCCAGTACTTC
CDR3 protein: CASSTRLAGPRETQYF

J gene: TRBJ1-5
V gene: TRBV5-1
clone size: .
D gene: TRBD1
CDR3 DNA: TGCGCCAGCAGCTTGGGACAGGGGACGCAGCCCCAGCATTTT
CDR3 protein: CASSLGQGTQPQHF

J gene: TRBJ2-2
V gene: TRBV7-2
clone size: .
D gene: TRBD2
CDR3 DNA: TGTGCCAGCAGCCAGACTAGCGGGAACACCGGGGAGCTGTTTTTT
CDR3 protein: CASSQTSGNTGELFF

J gene: TRBJ2-1
V gene: TRBV27
clone size: once
D gene: TRBD2
CDR3 DNA: TGTGCCAGCAGCAGGACTAGGAGCAATGAGCAGTTCTTC
CDR3 protein: CASSRTRSNEQFF

J gene: TRBJ1-1
V gene: TRBV6-5
clone size: .
D gene: TRBD1
CDR3 DNA: TGTGCCAGCGGGAACAGGGGGCCAACGAACACTGAAGCTTTCTTT
CDR3 protein: CASGNRGPTNTEAFF

J gene: TRBJ1-3
V gene: TRBV30
clone size: .
D gene: .
CDR3 DNA: TGTGCCTGGAGACGTCAGGGTCAGGGGTATTTT
CDR3 protein: CAWRRQGQGYF

J gene: TRBJ1-1
V gene: TRBV14
clone size: once
D gene: .
CDR3 DNA: TGTGCCAGCAACCCGCGGGGTGGAGCTTTCTTT
CDR3 protein: CASNPRGGAFF

J gene: TRBJ2-2
V gene: TRBV5-4
clone size: once
D gene: TRBD2
CDR3 DNA: TGTGCCAGCAGCTTCGGAGGAGCGGGGATGAACACCGGGGAGCTGTTTTTT
CDR3 protein: CASSFGGAGMNTGELFF

J gene: TRBJ2-1
V gene: TRBV27
clone size: .
D gene: .
CDR3 DNA: TGTGCCAGCACCACGGACAGATACAATGAGCAGTTCTTC
CDR3 protein: CASTTDRYNEQFF

J gene: TRBJ2-3
V gene: TRBV7-2
clone size: .
D gene: TRBD1
CDR3 DNA: TGTGCCAGCAGCCTAGGAGCCGGGACAGGTCAAGATACGCAGTATTTT
CDR3 protein: CASSLGAGTGQDTQYF

J gene: TRBJ2-3
V gene: TRBV5-4
clone size: .
D gene: TRBD1
CDR3 DNA: TGTGCCAGCAGCTTGACAGGGGGAGGCACAGATACGCAGTATTTT
CDR3 protein: CASSLTGGGTDTQYF

J gene: TRBJ2-1
V gene: TRBV6-5
clone size: .
D gene: .
CDR3 DNA: TGTGCCAGCAGTTCGCCCCCCATCGGGGTCAATGAGCAGTTCTTC
CDR3 protein: CASSSPPIGVNEQFF

J gene: TRBJ1-5
V gene: TRBV5-3
clone size: .
D gene: TRBD1
CDR3 DNA: TGTGCCAGAAGCCCGACAAGGGGGCCTTGTCAGCCCCAGCATTTT
CDR3 protein: CARSPTRGPCQPQHF

J gene: TRBJ2-5
V gene: TRBV15
clone size: .
D gene: .
CDR3 DNA: TGTGCCACCAGCAGTCTCCGGGACGCCGGCGTGGAGACCCAGTACTTC
CDR3 protein: CATSSLRDAGVETQYF

J gene: TRBJ2-7
V gene: TRBV7-9
clone size: .
D gene: TRBD2
CDR3 DNA: TGTGCCAGCAGCACAGGACTAGCGGGGGGCACCTACGAGCAGTACTTC
CDR3 protein: CASSTGLAGGTYEQYF

J gene: TRBJ1-2
V gene: TRBV29-1
clone size: .
D gene: .
CDR3 DNA: TGCAGCGTTGGACGGACCTATGGCTACACCTTC
CDR3 protein: CSVGRTYGYTF